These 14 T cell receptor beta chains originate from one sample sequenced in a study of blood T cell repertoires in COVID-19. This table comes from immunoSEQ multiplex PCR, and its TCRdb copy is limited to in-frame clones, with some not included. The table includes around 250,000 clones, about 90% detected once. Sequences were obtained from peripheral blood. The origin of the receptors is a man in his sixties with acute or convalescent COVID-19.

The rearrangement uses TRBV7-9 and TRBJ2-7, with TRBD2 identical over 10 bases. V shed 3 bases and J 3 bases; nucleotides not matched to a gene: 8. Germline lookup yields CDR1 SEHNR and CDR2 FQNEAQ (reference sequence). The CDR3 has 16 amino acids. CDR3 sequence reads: CASSFRPGTSVYEQYF. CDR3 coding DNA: TGTGCCAGCAGCTTTCGCCCCGGGACTAGCGTCTACGAGCAGTACTTC.

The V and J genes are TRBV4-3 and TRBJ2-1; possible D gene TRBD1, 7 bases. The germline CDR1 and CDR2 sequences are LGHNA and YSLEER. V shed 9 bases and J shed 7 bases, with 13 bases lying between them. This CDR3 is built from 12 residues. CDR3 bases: TGCGCCAGGGGGGCAGGGGGGAATGAGCAGTTCTTC. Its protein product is CARGAGGNEQFF.

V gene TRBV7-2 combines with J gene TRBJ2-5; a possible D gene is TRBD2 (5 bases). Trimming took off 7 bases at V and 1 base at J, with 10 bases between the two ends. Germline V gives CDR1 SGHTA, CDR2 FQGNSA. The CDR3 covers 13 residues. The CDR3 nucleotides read TGTGCCAGCACCCGCGGGCCCCAAGAGACCCAGTACTTC. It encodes CASTRGPQETQYF.

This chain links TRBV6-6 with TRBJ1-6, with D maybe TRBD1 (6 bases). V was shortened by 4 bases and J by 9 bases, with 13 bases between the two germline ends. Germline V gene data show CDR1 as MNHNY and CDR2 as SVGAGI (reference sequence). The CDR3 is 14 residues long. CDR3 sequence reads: CASSSGQGSSPLHF. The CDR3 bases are TGTGCCAGCAGTTCCGGGCAGGGGAGTTCACCCCTCCACTTT.

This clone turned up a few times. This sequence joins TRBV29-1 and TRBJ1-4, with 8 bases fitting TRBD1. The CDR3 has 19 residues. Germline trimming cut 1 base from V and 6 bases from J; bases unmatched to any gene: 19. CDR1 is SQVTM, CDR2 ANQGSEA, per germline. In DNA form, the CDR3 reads TGCAGCGTTGAAGGAGAGGGGGGACAGGATCCCCAGGGGGATGAAAAACTGTTTTTT. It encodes CSVEGEGGQDPQGDEKLFF.

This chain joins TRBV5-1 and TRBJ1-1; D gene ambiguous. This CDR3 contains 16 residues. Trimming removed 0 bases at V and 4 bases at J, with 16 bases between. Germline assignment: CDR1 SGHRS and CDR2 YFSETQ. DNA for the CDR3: TGCGCCAGCAGCTTGGCCGGGGAGAACTCACTCACTGAAGCTTTCTTT. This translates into CASSLAGENSLTEAFF.

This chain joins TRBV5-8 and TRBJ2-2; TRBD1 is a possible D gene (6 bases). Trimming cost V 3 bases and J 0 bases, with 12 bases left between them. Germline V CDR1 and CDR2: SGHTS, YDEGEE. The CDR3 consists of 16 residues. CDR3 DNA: TGTGCCAGCAGCTGGAGACAGGCCACGAACACCGGGGAGCTGTTTTTT. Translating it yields CASSWRQATNTGELFF.

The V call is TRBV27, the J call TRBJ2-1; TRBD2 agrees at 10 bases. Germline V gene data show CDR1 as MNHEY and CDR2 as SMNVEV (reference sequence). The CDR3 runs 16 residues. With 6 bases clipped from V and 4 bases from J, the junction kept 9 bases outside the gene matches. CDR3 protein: CASSVGLAAPYNEQFF. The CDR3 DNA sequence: TGTGCCAGCAGCGTAGGACTAGCGGCTCCGTACAATGAGCAGTTCTTC.

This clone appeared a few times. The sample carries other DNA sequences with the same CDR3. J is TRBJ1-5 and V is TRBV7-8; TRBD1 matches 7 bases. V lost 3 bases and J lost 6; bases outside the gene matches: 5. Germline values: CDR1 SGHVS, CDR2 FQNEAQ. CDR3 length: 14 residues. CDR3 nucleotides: TGTGCCAGCAGCTTCGACAGGGTCGGTCAGCCCCAGCATTTT. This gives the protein CASSFDRVGQPQHF.

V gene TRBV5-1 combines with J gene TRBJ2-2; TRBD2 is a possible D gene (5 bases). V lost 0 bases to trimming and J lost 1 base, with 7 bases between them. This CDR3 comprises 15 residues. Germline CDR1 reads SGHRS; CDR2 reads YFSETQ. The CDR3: CASSLVAQNTGELFF. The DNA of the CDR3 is TGCGCCAGCAGCTTGGTAGCGCAGAACACCGGGGAGCTGTTTTTT.

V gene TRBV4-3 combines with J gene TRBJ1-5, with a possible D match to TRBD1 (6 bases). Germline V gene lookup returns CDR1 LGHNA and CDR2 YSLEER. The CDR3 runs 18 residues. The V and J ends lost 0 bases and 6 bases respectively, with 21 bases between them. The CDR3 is CASSQDIGARGAPQPQHF. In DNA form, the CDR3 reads TGCGCCAGCAGCCAAGATATTGGGGCCCGGGGGGCTCCTCAGCCCCAGCATTTT.

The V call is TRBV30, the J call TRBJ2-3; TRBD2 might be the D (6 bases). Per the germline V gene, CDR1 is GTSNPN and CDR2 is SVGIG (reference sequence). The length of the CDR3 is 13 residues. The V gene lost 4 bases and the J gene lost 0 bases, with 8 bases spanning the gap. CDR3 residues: CAWTGLSTDTQYF. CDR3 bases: TGTGCCTGGACGGGACTCAGCACAGATACGCAGTATTTT.

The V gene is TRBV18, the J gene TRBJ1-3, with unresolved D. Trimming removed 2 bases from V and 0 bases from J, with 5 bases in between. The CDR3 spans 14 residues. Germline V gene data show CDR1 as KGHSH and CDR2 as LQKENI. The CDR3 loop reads CASSPEASGNTIYF. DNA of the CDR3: TGTGCCAGCTCACCAGAGGCCTCTGGAAACACCATATATTTT.

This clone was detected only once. CDR3 sequence: CASRPGTENSPLHF. CDR3 in DNA: TGTGCCAGCAGACCCGGGACAGAAAATTCACCCCTCCACTTT. J is TRBJ1-6 and V is TRBV14; 7 bases are shared with TRBD1. The CDR3 runs 14 residues. Germline V gives CDR1 SGHDN, CDR2 FVKESK. V was clipped by 6 bases and J by 7 bases; unmatched bases: 6.